The clone carrying this TCR beta chain was seen a few times. Its target is not known. The study ran the assay at deep level. The assay was immunoSEQ multiplex PCR, and TCRdb's table has in-frame clones only and misses some. The sample has some 900,000 clones; less than 85% are singletons. Every donor was a Caucasian adult from Nashville, Tennessee. This sample was included in a study of shared clonotypes between healthy human individuals. The overall study: The study used three CD4 naive, three CD4 memory, two CD8 naive and one CD8 memory plate per donor.

V dropped 6 bases and J dropped 4; count of bases not matched to a gene: 8. Germline loops: CDR1 SNHLY, CDR2 FYNNEI. This CDR3 contains 15 residues. General study results and limits: Naive subsets, compared against memory subsets, generally had larger estimated richness values.

This TCR came from a man aged 18-30 years in good health. The source material was memory CD4+ T cells sorted from blood. The subset denotes: CD45RA-negative fraction. This chain joins TRBV2 and TRBJ1-5, with 8 bases identical to TRBD1. In DNA, the CDR3 is TGTGCCAGCAGCTCTTCGGACAGGGAAAATCAGCCCCAGCATTTT. Its protein product is CASSSSDRENQPQHF.